This T cell receptor beta chain was profiled in a study of OX40 agonist ivuxolimab in advanced cancers. As for the study in general: Age averaged around 60 years (range about 23 to 80), and around 78% were male. Antecedent anti-PD-1, anti-PD-L1 or anti-CTLA-4 therapy was permissible, with 30% to 50% having received some. Findings of the study overall: Partial responders receiving 0.1-3.0 mg/kg showed among the lowest clonal expansion. On average, CD8+ T cells had more expanded clones than CD4+.

A note on this clone: The antigen is undetermined.

Clones were read by immunoSEQ multiplex PCR, and TCRdb kept only the in-frame ones, dropping some. The sample holds 30,000 to 40,000 clones, roughly 84% seen once. This CDR3 is built from 14 residues. V lost 4 bases and J 3 bases, leaving 13 bases between the germline ends. The germline V gene encodes CDR1 MNHNS and CDR2 SASEGT. V is TRBV6-1 and J is TRBJ2-7; D remains ambiguous. This TCR was sampled from an adult with an advanced solid tumor such as melanoma, head and neck, liver or kidney cancer. The source was CD4+ or CD8+ T cells sorted from blood, collected in a trial of the OX40 agonist ivuxolimab. The CDR3 DNA reads TGTGCCAGCAGTGGAGAAGGCAGCCACTACGAGCAGTACTTC. The encoded protein is CASSGEGSHYEQYF.